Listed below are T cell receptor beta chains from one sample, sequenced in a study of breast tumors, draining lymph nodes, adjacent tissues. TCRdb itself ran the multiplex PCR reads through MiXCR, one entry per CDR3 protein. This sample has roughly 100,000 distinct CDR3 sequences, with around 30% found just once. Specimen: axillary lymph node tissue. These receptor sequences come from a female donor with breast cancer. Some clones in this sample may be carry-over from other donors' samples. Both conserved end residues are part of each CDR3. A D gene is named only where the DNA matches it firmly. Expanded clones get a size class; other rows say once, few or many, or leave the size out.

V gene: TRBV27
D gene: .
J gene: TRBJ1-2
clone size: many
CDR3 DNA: TGTGCCAGCAGTTTTATGGGGCAAGGTTTTGGCTACACCTTC
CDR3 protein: CASSFMGQGFGYTF

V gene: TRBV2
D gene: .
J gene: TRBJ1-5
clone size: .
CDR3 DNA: TGTGCCAGCAGTGAATATTCGTGCCTCACTAATCAGCCCCAGCATTTT
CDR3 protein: CASSEYSCLTNQPQHF

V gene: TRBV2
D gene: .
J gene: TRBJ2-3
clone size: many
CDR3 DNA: TGTGCCAGGGGAGCGACAGATACGCAGTATTTT
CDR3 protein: CARGATDTQYF

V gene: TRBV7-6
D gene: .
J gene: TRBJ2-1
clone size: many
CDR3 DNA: TGTGCCAGCAGCCGGGGGAATACGGGGAATGAGCAGTTCTTC
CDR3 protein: CASSRGNTGNEQFF

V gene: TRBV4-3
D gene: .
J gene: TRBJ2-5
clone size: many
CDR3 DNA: TGCGCCAGCAGCCAAGACAGGGAGTTTGAGACCCAGTACTTC
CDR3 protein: CASSQDREFETQYF

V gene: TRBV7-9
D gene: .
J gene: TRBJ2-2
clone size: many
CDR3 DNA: TGTGCCAGCAGTTCCGGGACCGTCACCGGGGAGCTGTTTTTT
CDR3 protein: CASSSGTVTGELFF

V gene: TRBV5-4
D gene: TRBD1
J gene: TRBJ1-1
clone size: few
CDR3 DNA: TGTGCCAGCAGCGACAGGGGCCCGAACACTGAAGCTTTCTTT
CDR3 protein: CASSDRGPNTEAFF

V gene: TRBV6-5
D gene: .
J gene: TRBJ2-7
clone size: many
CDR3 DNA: TGTGCCGCCAAGGAGGGGGGGGCCTCCTACGAGCAGTACTTC
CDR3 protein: CAAKEGGASYEQYF

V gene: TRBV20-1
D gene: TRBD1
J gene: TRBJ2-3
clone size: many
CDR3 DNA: TGCAGTGCTCACGCTGGAGGGACAGGGCACACAGATACGCAGTATTTT
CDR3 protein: CSAHAGGTGHTDTQYF

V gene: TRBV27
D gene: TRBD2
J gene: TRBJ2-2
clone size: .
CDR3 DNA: TGTGCCAGCAGGCGGGCTGTTATGGGGGGGACCGGGGAGCTGTTTTTT
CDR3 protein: CASRRAVMGGTGELFF

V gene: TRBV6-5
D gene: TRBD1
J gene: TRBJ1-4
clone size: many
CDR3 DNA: TGTGCCAGCAGTTACTCGCGGGTGACAGGGTTTGATGAAAAACTGTTTTTT
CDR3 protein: CASSYSRVTGFDEKLFF

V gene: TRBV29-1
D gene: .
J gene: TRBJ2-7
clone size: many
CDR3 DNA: TGCAGCGTTGAAGATTGGGGTACAGGGTTTAGGGAGCAGTACTTC
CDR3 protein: CSVEDWGTGFREQYF

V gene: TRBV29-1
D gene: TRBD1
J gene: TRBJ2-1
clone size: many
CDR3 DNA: TGCAGCGTCTCCCGTCTGGGACAGGGAGAAGTGGGTAGCGGGCGCAATGAGCAGTTCTTC
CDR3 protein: CSVSRLGQGEVGSGRNEQFF

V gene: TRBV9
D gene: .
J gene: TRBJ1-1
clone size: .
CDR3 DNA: TGTGCCAGCAGCGTAGCCCCGAACACTGAAACTTTCTTT
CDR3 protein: CASSVAPNTETFF

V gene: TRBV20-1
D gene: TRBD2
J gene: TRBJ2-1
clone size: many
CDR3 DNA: TGCAGTGGTGAGACCCTGCGAGGCCTAGCGGGAAATATGAACAATGAGCAGTTCTTC
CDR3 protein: CSGETLRGLAGNMNNEQFF

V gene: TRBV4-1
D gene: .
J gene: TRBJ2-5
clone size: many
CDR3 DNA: TGCGCCAGCAGCCGGGTAGATATGGGCCAACTGGGAGAGACCCAGTACTTC
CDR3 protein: CASSRVDMGQLGETQYF

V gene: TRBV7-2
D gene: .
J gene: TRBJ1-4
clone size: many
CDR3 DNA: TGTGCCAGCAGCTCGTATGCAACTAATGAAAAACTGTTTTTT
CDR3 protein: CASSSYATNEKLFF

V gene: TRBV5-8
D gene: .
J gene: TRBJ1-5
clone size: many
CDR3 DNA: TGTGCCAGCAGCTTGACGTCAGGGGGCAATCAGCCCCAGCATTTT
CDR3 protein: CASSLTSGGNQPQHF

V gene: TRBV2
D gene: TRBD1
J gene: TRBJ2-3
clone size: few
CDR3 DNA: TGTGCCAGCTCTGGGGGACAGGGGTTAGGTTACGATACGCAGTATTTT
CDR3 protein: CASSGGQGLGYDTQYF

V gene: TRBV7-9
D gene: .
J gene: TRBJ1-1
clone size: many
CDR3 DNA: TGTGCCAGCAGTTTACAGAACACTGAAGCTTTCTTT
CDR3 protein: CASSLQNTEAFF

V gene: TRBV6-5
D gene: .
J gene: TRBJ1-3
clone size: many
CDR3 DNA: TGTGCCAGCAGTTACTCGACAACAGGGCATGGAAACACCATATATTTT
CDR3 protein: CASSYSTTGHGNTIYF

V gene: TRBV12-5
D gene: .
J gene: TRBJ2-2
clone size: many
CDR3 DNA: TGTGCTAGTGGTCTACAGGAATGGAGGGGACCGTACACCGGGGAGCTGTTTTTT
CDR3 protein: CASGLQEWRGPYTGELFF

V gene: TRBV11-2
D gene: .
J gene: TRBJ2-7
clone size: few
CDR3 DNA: TGTGCCAGCAGCTTAGATCATCGAGCTTCCTACGAGCAGTACTTC
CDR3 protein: CASSLDHRASYEQYF

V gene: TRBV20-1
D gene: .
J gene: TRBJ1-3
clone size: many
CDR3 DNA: TGCAGTGCTAGAGATGAGGGTCCTGGAAACACCATATATTTT
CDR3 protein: CSARDEGPGNTIYF

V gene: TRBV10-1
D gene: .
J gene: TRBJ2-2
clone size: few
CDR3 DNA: TGCGCCAGCAGTGAGTCGTTAGGGCCCCCTTCAAGCGGGGAGCTGTTTTTT
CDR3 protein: CASSESLGPPSSGELFF

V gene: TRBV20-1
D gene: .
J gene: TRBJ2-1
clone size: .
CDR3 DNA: TGCAGTGTGTTAGTCCCCTCCTACAATGCGCAGTTCTTC
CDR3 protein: CSVLVPSYNAQFF

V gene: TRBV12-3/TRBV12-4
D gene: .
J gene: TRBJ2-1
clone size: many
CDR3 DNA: TGTGCCAGCAGTTTTGAGGCTGCCCGGTACAATGAGCAGTTCTTC
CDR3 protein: CASSFEAARYNEQFF